The 20 T cell receptor beta chains given below trace back to one sample, sequenced in a study of blood T cell repertoires in COVID-19. Only in-frame clones appear in the TCRdb table, and some are missing; sequencing was by immunoSEQ multiplex PCR. The sample shows around 700,000 clones, 85% to 90% of them seen only once. The sequencing sample was made of peripheral blood. The receptors were gathered from a young woman with acute or convalescent COVID-19.

The V and J genes are TRBV13 and TRBJ1-1; 9 nucleotides align to TRBD1. Per germline, CDR1 PRHDT and CDR2 FYEKMQ (reference sequence). The V and J ends lost 5 bases and 5 bases, in that order; junction bases with no gene match: 9. This CDR3 has 15 residues. The CDR3 protein is CASSPRDRVGTEAFF. DNA for the CDR3: TGTGCCAGCAGCCCCCGGGACAGGGTCGGAACTGAAGCTTTCTTT.

This clone was found a few times. The chain combines TRBV30 with TRBJ1-4, with 7 bases that match TRBD1. J lost 5 bases, V lost 2 bases, and 5 bases had no gene match. This CDR3 is built from 14 residues. Looked up from germline, CDR1 is GTSNPN and CDR2 is SVGIG (reference sequence). The CDR3 spells CAWSRNRGNEKLFF. In DNA, the CDR3 is TGTGCCTGGAGTAGGAACAGGGGAAATGAAAAACTGTTTTTT. The whole variable domain, remainder taken from reference TRBV30 and TRBJ1-4, is SQTIHQWPATLVQPVGSPLSLECTVEGTSNPNLYWYRQAAGRGLQLLFYSVGIGQISSEVPQNLSASRPQDRQFILSSKKLLLSDSGFYLCAWSRNRGNEKLFFGSGTQLSVL.

This clone is a singleton in its sample. This chain connects TRBV4-1 to TRBJ1-5; the D is unclear. This CDR3 is 12 amino acids long. Trimming shortened V by 5 bases and J by 5 bases, and 7 bases separated the two germline ends. Per germline, CDR1 MGHRA and CDR2 YSYEKL. In nucleotides, the CDR3 is TGCGCCAGCAGCGAACAAGATCAGCCCCAGCATTTT. Residues: CASSEQDQPQHF.

This sequence joins TRBV9 and TRBJ2-7; no firm D call. Trimming cost V 1 base and J 4 bases, with 21 bases left between them. Germline CDR1 reads SGDLS; CDR2 reads YYNGEE. The CDR3 totals 17 residues. CDR3 sequence (DNA): TGTGCCAGCAGCGTAAACCCGACTGCAAGCCCCCGTTACGAGCAGTACTTC. Translating gives CASSVNPTASPRYEQYF.

CDR3 amino acids: CASTRDSRNYGYTF. The CDR3 DNA follows: TGTGCCAGCACGCGGGACAGCCGCAACTATGGCTACACCTTC. The chain links TRBV6-5 to TRBJ1-2, with TRBD1 matching 7 bases. Looked up from germline, CDR1 is MNHEY and CDR2 is SVGAGI. The CDR3 has 14 residues. V shed 7 bases, J shed 2 bases, and the junction held 7 bases outside the gene matches.

This clone was detected only a few times. The chain is built from TRBV4-1 and TRBJ1-1; TRBD1 might be the D (6 bases). CDR1 MGHRA and CDR2 YSYEKL come from the germline V gene. V was pared by 3 bases and J by 5 bases, with 19 bases between. The CDR3 consists of 16 residues. CDR3 sequence (DNA): TGCGCCAGCAGCCAGCCCGGGACATACTCGGGAACTGAAGCTTTCTTT. This sequence encodes CASSQPGTYSGTEAFF.

This chain connects TRBV9 to TRBJ1-1; D is uncertain. This CDR3 has 15 amino acids. Trimming pared 4 bases from V and 3 bases from J, leaving 16 bases between. Germline CDR1 reads SGDLS; CDR2 reads YYNGEE. The CDR3 reads CASSPTLEGYTEAFF. The CDR3 nucleotides are TGTGCCAGCAGCCCAACTCTAGAGGGATACACTGAAGCTTTCTTT. Drawing the rest from reference TRBV9 and TRBJ1-1, the complete variable domain is DSGVTQTPKHLITATGQRVTLRCSPRSGDLSVYWYQQSLDQGLQFLIQYYNGEERAKGNILERFSAQQFPDLHSELNLSSLELGDSALYFCASSPTLEGYTEAFFGQGTRLTVV.

The chain carries TRBV2 and TRBJ2-1; weak D call: TRBD2 (6 bases). This CDR3 has 15 amino acids. Germline V gives CDR1 SNHLY, CDR2 FYNNEI. V dropped 4 bases and J dropped 10 bases, with 20 bases sitting between them. CDR3 coding DNA: TGTGCCAGCAGTGTCGGGGGACCGACACCCGGGGAGCAGTTCTTC. As protein: CASSVGGPTPGEQFF.

As DNA, the CDR3 is TGTGCCACCAGTGATTCCAGGGTCATGTCTAGCAATCAGCCCCAGCATTTT. It translates to CATSDSRVMSSNQPQHF. The rearrangement links TRBV24-1 to TRBJ1-5; D might be TRBD1 (5 bases). The CDR3 runs 17 residues. Germline V lookup: CDR1 KGHDR, CDR2 SFDVKD. V lost 2 bases to trimming and J lost 0 bases, with 13 bases between them.

The chain employs TRBV7-3 and TRBJ2-1; no reliable D call. The CDR3 has 12 amino acids. From germline, CDR1 is SGHTA and CDR2 FQGTGA. With 4 bases removed from V and 7 bases from J, the gap between germline ends came to 8 bases. CDR3 in DNA: TGTGCCAGCAGCTCACAGTCTAATGAGCAGTTCTTC. It codes for CASSSQSNEQFF. The full variable domain, completed using reference TRBV7-3 and TRBJ2-1, is GAGVSQTPSNKVTEKGKYVELRCDPISGHTALYWYRQSLGQGPEFLIYFQGTGAADDSGLPNDRFFAVRPEGSVSTLKIQRTERGDSAVYLCASSSQSNEQFFGPGTRLTVL.

The rearrangement uses TRBV3-1 (or the pseudogene TRBV3-2) and TRBJ2-5; TRBD2 agrees at 7 bases. Germline V gene data show CDR1 as LGHDT and CDR2 as YNNKEL (reference sequence). V trimming: 3 bases; J trimming: 7 bases; junction bases outside the gene matches: 11. CDR3 length: 15 residues. Written as DNA, the CDR3 is TGTGCCAGCAGCCAGGCGGGGTACACGGGAGGGACCCAGTACTTC. It translates to CASSQAGYTGGTQYF.

The rearrangement links TRBV6-6 to TRBJ1-2, with a tentative D call TRBD1 (6 bases). With 2 bases removed from V and 8 bases from J, the gap between germline ends came to 18 bases. CDR1 and CDR2 (germline): MNHNY, SVGAGI (reference sequence). This CDR3 region has 15 residues. CDR3 nucleotides: TGTGCCAGCAGTTACAAAGTCGAGACAGGCGTCGGCTACACCTTC. It yields the protein CASSYKVETGVGYTF.

This clone appeared a single time. The chain is built from TRBV6-7 and TRBJ1-1; 9 positions match TRBD1. TRBV6-7 is filed as an ORF, its function uncertain. The CDR3 contains 14 residues. V gave up 6 bases and J gave up 2 bases; unmatched junction bases: 4. The chain's CDR3 is CASSRDRDNTEAFF. CDR3 DNA: TGTGCCAGCAGCCGGGACAGGGACAACACTGAAGCTTTCTTT.

The chain links TRBV11-2 to TRBJ2-5; the D gene is possibly TRBD2 (5 bases). Germline CDR1 and CDR2: SGHAT and FQNNGV. Trimming removed 5 bases at V and 2 bases at J, with 15 bases between. This CDR3 comprises 15 residues. The CDR3 bases are TGTGCCAGCAGCCGCCCGGGGAGCTCTCAAGAGACCCAGTACTTC. It is translated as CASSRPGSSQETQYF.

The rearrangement uses TRBV30 and TRBJ2-1, with 8 nucleotides matching TRBD2. The junction had 4 bases not matched to a gene; V was cut back by 3 bases and J by 3 bases. The CDR3 is made up of 14 amino acids. Germline CDR1 and CDR2: GTSNPN and SVGIG (reference sequence). The CDR3 loop reads CAWSQTSGYNEQFF. Here the CDR3 DNA reads TGTGCCTGGAGCCAAACTAGCGGCTACAATGAGCAGTTCTTC. Complete variable domain (other parts from reference TRBV30 and TRBJ2-1): SQTIHQWPATLVQPVGSPLSLECTVEGTSNPNLYWYRQAAGRGLQLLFYSVGIGQISSEVPQNLSASRPQDRQFILSSKKLLLSDSGFYLCAWSQTSGYNEQFFGPGTRLTVL.

This chain connects TRBV6-5 to TRBJ1-4, with 10 bases lining up with TRBD1. Per the germline V gene, CDR1 is MNHEY and CDR2 is SVGAGI. The CDR3 extends over 15 amino acids. V was pared by 6 bases and J by 8 bases, with 9 bases of the junction left unmatched. CDR3 DNA: TGTGCCAGCAGGTCGACAGGGGGCACGAGGGAAAAACTGTTTTTT. Translation gives CASRSTGGTREKLFF.

Notes on this clone: The same CDR3 arises from other DNA sequences in this sample as well. The chain carries TRBV18 and TRBJ1-5; D is unclear. The CDR3 has 14 residues. V was clipped by 6 bases and J by 0 bases, with 9 bases between them. Germline lookup yields CDR1 KGHSH and CDR2 LQKENI. The CDR3 region is CASSPSGSNQPQHF. The CDR3 DNA is TGTGCCAGCTCGCCCTCCGGTAGCAATCAGCCCCAGCATTTT.

The chain carries TRBV19 and TRBJ2-7; TRBD1 matches 7 bases. Unmatched junction bases numbered 2, after V lost 3 bases and J lost 6 bases. The CDR3 is 12 amino acids. The germline CDR1 and CDR2 sequences are LNHDA and SQIVND (reference sequence). The CDR3 loop is CASSISGGEQYF. In DNA, the CDR3 is TGTGCCAGTAGTATTTCAGGGGGCGAGCAGTACTTC.

This chain links TRBV27 with TRBJ1-2; tentative D call: TRBD1 (6 bases). V lost 6 bases, J lost 6 bases, and 20 bases lay in between. This CDR3 comprises 15 residues. Germline V CDR1 and CDR2: MNHEY, SMNVEV (reference sequence). The CDR3 protein is CASRSIYRVSDGYTF. The CDR3 DNA sequence: TGTGCCAGCAGATCAATTTACAGGGTCAGCGATGGCTACACCTTC.

This rearrangement joins TRBV6-5 to TRBJ1-2; TRBD1 aligns across 7 bases. The trim removed 4 bases at V and 2 bases at J, leaving 7 bases unmatched. Germline CDR1 is MNHEY and CDR2 is SVGAGI. CDR3 length equals 15 residues. CDR3 residues: CASSFGGTDNYGYTF. The CDR3 nucleotides read TGTGCCAGCAGTTTTGGGGGGACAGACAACTATGGCTACACCTTC.